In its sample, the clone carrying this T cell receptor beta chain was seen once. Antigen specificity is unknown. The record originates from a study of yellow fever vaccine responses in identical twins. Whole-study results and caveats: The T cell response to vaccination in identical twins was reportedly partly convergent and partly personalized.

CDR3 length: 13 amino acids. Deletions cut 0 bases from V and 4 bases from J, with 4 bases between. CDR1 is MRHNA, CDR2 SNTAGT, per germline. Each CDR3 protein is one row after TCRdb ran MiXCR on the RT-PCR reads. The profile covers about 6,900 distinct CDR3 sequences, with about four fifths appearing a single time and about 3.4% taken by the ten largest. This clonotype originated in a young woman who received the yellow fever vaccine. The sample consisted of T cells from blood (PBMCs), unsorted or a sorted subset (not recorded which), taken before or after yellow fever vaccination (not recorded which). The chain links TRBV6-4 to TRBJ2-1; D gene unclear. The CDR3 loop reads CASSDSKYNEQFF. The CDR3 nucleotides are TGTGCCAGCAGTGACTCGAAATACAATGAGCAGTTCTTC.